The next 7 T cell receptor beta chains were all read from a single sample in a study of shared clonotypes between healthy human individuals. Sequencing used immunoSEQ multiplex PCR; TCRdb keeps in-frame clones, though not all of them. The data show over 2 million clones, with roughly 95% seen just once and 0.13% held by the top ten. The sample comprised naive CD4+ T cells sorted from blood. The subset: CD45RA+ positively selected. The receptor source for this set is a man aged 18 to 30 in good health.

The rearrangement uses TRBV6-6 and TRBJ2-1, with 10 bases identical to TRBD1. This CDR3 is built from 15 residues. Germline CDR1 is MNHNY and CDR2 is SVGAGI (reference sequence). V shed 6 bases and J 7 bases; nucleotides not matched to a gene: 9. CDR3 in DNA: TGTGCCAGCAGGCGGACAGGGGGGCTTGCGAATGAGCAGTTCTTC. Translating it yields CASRRTGGLANEQFF.

The V and J genes are TRBV29-1 and TRBJ2-5; TRBD1 or TRBD2 may be the D gene (5 bases each). Trimming shortened V by 4 bases and J by 1 base, and 10 bases separated the two germline ends. The CDR3 contains 13 residues. CDR1 is SQVTM and CDR2 is ANQGSEA in the germline V gene. CDR3 DNA: TGCAGCGTTGGGGGGTGGCCCCAAGAGACCCAGTACTTC. Encoded protein: CSVGGWPQETQYF.

This clone was recorded once. This chain joins TRBV7-9 and TRBJ1-4; D perhaps matches TRBD1 (5 bases). Per germline, CDR1 SEHNR and CDR2 FQNEAQ (reference sequence). V gave up 1 base and J gave up 10 bases, with 13 bases separating them. CDR3 size: 14 residues. In nucleotides, the CDR3 is TGTGCCAGCAGCTTAGAGGCCGGACACCTAAAACTGTTTTTT. This translates into CASSLEAGHLKLFF.

The V gene is TRBV30, the J gene TRBJ2-3; 12 bases line up with TRBD2. The germline V gene has CDR1 GTSNPN and CDR2 SVGIG (reference sequence). V gave up 3 bases and J gave up 2 bases; unmatched junction bases: 6. CDR3 length equals 16 residues. This CDR3 is CAWRPASGRATDTQYF. The DNA of the CDR3 is TGTGCCTGGAGACCCGCTAGCGGGAGGGCCACAGATACGCAGTATTTT.

The chain recombines TRBV7-9 with TRBJ1-1, with 8 bases identical to TRBD1. The V gene's germline CDR1 is SEHNR and CDR2 FQNEAQ (reference sequence). V lost 6 bases, J lost 4 bases, and 13 bases stayed unmatched. This CDR3 region has 16 residues. The CDR3 region has the DNA TGTGCCAGCAGTCCAAAAACTACAGGGGGTTTCACTGAAGCTTTCTTT. This encodes CASSPKTTGGFTEAFF.

The CDR3 DNA reads TGTGCCTACGTCCGGGACAGGGGGGAGACCCAGTACTTC. Its translation: CAYVRDRGETQYF. The chain combines TRBV30 with TRBJ2-5; 11 bases line up with TRBD1. J gave up 5 bases and V 7 bases, and 6 bases lay outside the gene matches. Per germline, CDR1 GTSNPN and CDR2 SVGIG (reference sequence). CDR3 size: 13 residues. The full variable domain, in which reference TRBV30 and TRBJ2-5 provide the parts outside the CDR3, is SQTIHQWPATLVQPVGSPLSLECTVEGTSNPNLYWYRQAAGRGLQLLFYSVGIGQISSEVPQNLSASRPQDRQFILSSKKLLLSDSGFYLCAYVRDRGETQYFGPGTRLLVL.

This rearrangement joins TRBV6-1 to TRBJ1-2; 9 bases align to TRBD1. The CDR3 is made up of 13 amino acids. CDR1 is MNHNS, CDR2 SASEGT, per germline. J gave up 4 bases and V 8 bases, and 5 bases lay outside the gene matches. In nucleotides, the CDR3 is TGTGCCAGCGGGACAGGGAAGGCCTATGGCTACACCTTC. Encoded protein: CASGTGKAYGYTF.